These 3 T cell receptor beta chains share one sample of origin, sequenced in a study of T cell responses to AZD1222 COVID-19 vaccine. Libraries were prepared by immunoSEQ multiplex PCR; TCRdb keeps only in-frame clonotypes and omits some of them. Here the sample spans about 130,000 clones, 85% to 95% being singletons. This specimen consisted of peripheral blood, obtained 28 days after the second AZD1222 dose. These receptor sequences come from an adult who received the AZD1222 COVID-19 vaccine.

The rearrangement links TRBV6-2 or TRBV6-3 to TRBJ2-7; no clear D gene. Trimming shortened V by 2 bases and J by 1 base, and 3 bases separated the two germline ends. The CDR3 is made up of 12 amino acids. Germline CDR1 and CDR2: MNHEY and SVGEGT. The CDR3 reads CASSYQSYEQYF. The CDR3 region has the DNA TGTGCCAGCAGTTACCAATCCTACGAGCAGTACTTC.

V and J are TRBV10-3 and TRBJ2-2; D is unresolved. Between the trimmed V and J ends, which lost 4 bases and 6 bases, there was a span of 12 bases. The germline CDR1 and CDR2 sequences are ENHRY and SYGVKD. There are 14 residues in the CDR3. CDR3 sequence reads: CAISAQPDPGELFF. The CDR3 DNA follows: TGTGCCATCAGTGCTCAACCGGATCCCGGGGAGCTGTTTTTT.

The CDR3: CASSLHPTATVYEQYF. The CDR3, as DNA: TGTGCCAGCAGCCTTCATCCCACGGCAACCGTATACGAGCAGTACTTC. V is TRBV4-2 and J is TRBJ2-7; unclear D gene. V was trimmed by 4 bases and J by 4 bases, leaving 20 bases between them. The germline V gene encodes CDR1 LGHNA and CDR2 YNFKEQ. The CDR3 length is 16 residues.